Each of the 24 T cell receptor beta chains below was sequenced from the same sample in a study of beta chain features in type 1 diabetes. Expressed TCRB transcripts were sequenced because the isolated RNA had all been reverse transcribed beforehand. Method: immunoSEQ multiplex PCR; TCRdb's copy keeps in-frame clones and lacks some. The data show around 240,000 clones, with 9% to 10% seen just once and about 0.037% held by the top ten. The sequencing sample was made of naive CD4+ T cells from blood. Source of these receptors: a woman under 30 in good health.

In its sample, this clone was seen a few times. The chain carries TRBV19 and TRBJ1-1, with D perhaps matching TRBD1 (5 bases). The CDR3 contains 13 residues. Trimming shortened V by 1 base and J by 11 bases, and 14 bases separated the two germline ends. From germline, CDR1 is LNHDA and CDR2 SQIVND (reference sequence). CDR3 loop: CASSIAGGVAAFF. The CDR3 DNA sequence: TGTGCCAGTAGTATAGCCGGAGGGGTGGCTGCTTTCTTT.

The rearrangement links TRBV18 to TRBJ1-2, with TRBD1 matching 7 bases. Germline loops: CDR1 KGHSH, CDR2 LQKENI. CDR3 length equals 14 residues. After removal of 5 bases from V and 3 bases from J, the junction contained 6 bases not matched to a gene. CDR3 coding DNA: TGTGCCAGCTCAACGACAGGGATGGACTATGGCTACACCTTC. This encodes CASSTTGMDYGYTF.

This clone has more than one count but fewer than ten. Its ends do not fully match the called genes, so a read error is possible. The gene calls are TRBV6-1 and TRBJ1-4, with D possibly matching TRBD1 (6 bases). This CDR3 is built from 14 residues. Germline CDR1 reads MNHNS; CDR2 reads SASEGT. The CDR3 coding sequence is TGTGCCAGCAGTCCGGACAGAACTGATGAAAAACTGTTTTTT. It specifies CASSPDRTDEKLFF.

In this sample, this clone turned up a few times. CDR3 sequence reads: CASSYGTGSYNEQFF. The CDR3 DNA reads TGTGCCAGCAGTTACGGGACAGGGTCCTACAATGAGCAGTTCTTC. The chain employs TRBV6-5 and TRBJ2-1; TRBD1 aligns across 9 bases. The CDR3 covers 15 residues. Looked up from germline, CDR1 is MNHEY and CDR2 is SVGAGI. With 2 bases clipped from V and 1 base from J, the junction kept 0 bases outside the gene matches.

The table lists this clone with a few counts. CDR3 in DNA: TGTGCCAGCAGCCCCTACCAGACAGGGTCCTCTGAAGCTTTCTTT. Amino acids: CASSPYQTGSSEAFF. The chain combines TRBV9 with TRBJ1-1; 7 positions agree with TRBD1. The CDR3 extends over 15 amino acids. The germline gives CDR1 SGDLS, CDR2 YYNGEE. V gave up 4 bases and J gave up 6 bases; unmatched junction bases: 12. Full variable domain (outside the CDR3, taken from reference TRBV9 and TRBJ1-1): DSGVTQTPKHLITATGQRVTLRCSPRSGDLSVYWYQQSLDQGLQFLIQYYNGEERAKGNILERFSAQQFPDLHSELNLSSLELGDSALYFCASSPYQTGSSEAFFGQGTRLTVV.

V is TRBV5-1 and J is TRBJ1-2; TRBD1 aligns across 7 bases. Germline CDR1 and CDR2: SGHRS and YFSETQ. This CDR3 spans 14 amino acids. Germline trimming cut 4 bases from V and 0 bases from J; bases unmatched to any gene: 3. CDR3 DNA: TGCGCCAGCAGCGGGCAGGGGGCTAACTATGGCTACACCTTC. This gives the protein CASSGQGANYGYTF.

The J gene is TRBJ1-2, the V gene TRBV5-1, with TRBD1 identical over 10 bases. The germline CDR1 and CDR2 sequences are SGHRS and YFSETQ. V lost 5 bases, J lost 5 bases, and 12 bases stayed unmatched. The CDR3 runs 16 residues. The CDR3 DNA reads as TGCGCCAGCAGAGTCAGCCCCGGGACAGGGGTTTATGGCTACACCTTC. Residues: CASRVSPGTGVYGYTF.

This clone has only a few counts. The chain employs TRBV7-9 and TRBJ2-1; D may be TRBD1 (5 bases). The germline V and J ends were trimmed by 1 base and 4 bases, with 11 bases remaining between them. The CDR3 has 15 amino acids. The germline gives CDR1 SEHNR, CDR2 FQNEAQ (reference sequence). The CDR3 sequence is CASSLGLGDYNEQFF. CDR3 in DNA: TGTGCCAGCAGCTTAGGGCTAGGGGATTACAATGAGCAGTTCTTC.

This clone was counted at least ten times. The chain joins TRBV6-6 to TRBJ2-7, with 7 bases identical to TRBD1. Looked up from germline, CDR1 is MNHNY and CDR2 is SVGAGI (reference sequence). This CDR3 is built from 13 residues. V lost 6 bases and J lost 5; bases outside the gene matches: 7. CDR3 DNA sequence: TGTGCCAGCAGCCCCGGACAGGTCCACGAGCAGTACTTC. This translates into CASSPGQVHEQYF.

This clone was seen a few times. The V gene is TRBV19, the J gene TRBJ1-2; D gene ambiguous. Germline V gene data show CDR1 as LNHDA and CDR2 as SQIVND (reference sequence). The CDR3 has 12 residues. V was pared by 5 bases and J by 10 bases, with 14 bases between. CDR3 residues: CASSPPEAAYTF. In DNA, the CDR3 is TGTGCCAGTAGTCCCCCGGAGGCGGCCTACACCTTC.

The gene calls are TRBV7-8 and TRBJ2-7; 8 bases align to TRBD1. This CDR3 is 17 amino acids long. Germline lookup yields CDR1 SGHVS and CDR2 FQNEAQ. V lost 5 bases, J lost 9 bases, and 21 bases stayed unmatched. Written as DNA, the CDR3 is TGTGCCAGCAGCCCCAGCCTGACAGGGGACGGGACCTATGGGCAGTACTTC. Protein product: CASSPSLTGDGTYGQYF.

This chain joins TRBV6-1 and TRBJ1-5; TRBD1 aligns across 10 bases. The CDR3 has 15 residues. CDR1 is MNHNS, CDR2 SASEGT, per germline. Trimming at V came to 7 bases and at J to 4 bases, leaving 7 bases not matched to a gene. CDR3 bases: TGTGCCAGCATGGACAGGGGGACTACGAATCAGCCCCAGCATTTT. This sequence encodes CASMDRGTTNQPQHF.

The chain carries TRBV2 and TRBJ1-1; 7 bases line up with TRBD1. The germline gives CDR1 SNHLY, CDR2 FYNNEI. The CDR3 runs 15 residues. The V gene end was trimmed by 7 bases and the J gene end by 3 bases; junction bases not matched to a gene: 11. CDR3 DNA sequence: TGTGCCAGCACCCTTCAGGGGGGCTGGGACACTGAAGCTTTCTTT. It codes for CASTLQGGWDTEAFF.

This clone appeared a few times. V usage is TRBV9 and J usage is TRBJ1-1, with D perhaps TRBD1 (6 bases). CDR3 length: 15 residues. Trimming stripped 4 bases from V and 0 bases from J, with 13 bases between. Germline-derived CDR1 and CDR2 are SGDLS and YYNGEE. The CDR3 nucleotides are TGTGCCAGCAGCCCAAGGACAGCTTTGAACACTGAAGCTTTCTTT. It yields the protein CASSPRTALNTEAFF.

This clone was seen a few times. The chain has TRBV27 and TRBJ2-7; 9 bases are a match to TRBD1. The ends lost 6 bases at V and 3 bases at J; junction bases unmatched: 3. The CDR3 covers 13 residues. Germline V gives CDR1 MNHEY, CDR2 SMNVEV (reference sequence). This CDR3 reads CASRRQGVYEQYF. The CDR3 DNA reads TGTGCCAGCAGACGACAGGGGGTCTACGAGCAGTACTTC.

This clone occurred a few times. V gene TRBV2 combines with J gene TRBJ2-5, with 8 positions matching TRBD1. The assigned J gene may be wrong: the sequence end matches TRBJ2-7 better. This CDR3 contains 13 residues. The V gene's germline CDR1 is SNHLY and CDR2 FYNNEI. The CDR3 here is CASGGTGTYEQYF. CDR3 nucleotide sequence: TGTGCCAGCGGGGGGACAGGAACCTACGAGCAGTACTTC.

The J gene is TRBJ1-1, the V gene TRBV27; D gene ambiguous. The length of the CDR3 is 14 residues. The germline V gene has CDR1 MNHEY and CDR2 SMNVEV (reference sequence). Between the trimmed V and J ends, which lost 3 bases and 2 bases, there was a span of 10 bases. The CDR3 coding sequence is TGTGCCAGCAGTTTGGTTCGGGGAAACACTGAAGCTTTCTTT. Its protein product is CASSLVRGNTEAFF.

V gene TRBV27 combines with J gene TRBJ2-5; 7 nucleotides align to TRBD2. V trimming: 6 bases; J trimming: 5 bases; junction bases outside the gene matches: 9. CDR3 size: 14 residues. The V gene's germline CDR1 is MNHEY and CDR2 SMNVEV (reference sequence). The CDR3 bases are TGTGCCAGCAGACTTAACCCCGGGGGGGAGACCCAGTACTTC. The encoded protein is CASRLNPGGETQYF.

This clone was observed a handful of times. CDR3 region: CASSPPSRGTGYNEQFF. The DNA for the CDR3 is TGTGCCAGCAGCCCCCCCAGCCGCGGGACAGGGTACAATGAGCAGTTCTTC. The rearrangement uses TRBV7-6 and TRBJ2-1, with TRBD1 matching over 9 bases. The J segment lost 4 bases and the V segment lost 5 bases, leaving 12 bases of the junction unmatched. Germline V gene data show CDR1 as SGHVS and CDR2 as FNYEAQ. This CDR3 has 17 residues.

This chain connects TRBV6-5 to TRBJ2-7; 10 positions match TRBD2. The V segment lost 6 bases and the J segment 3 bases; nucleotides outside the gene matches: 5. Germline V gene sequence: CDR1 MNHEY, CDR2 SVGAGI. This CDR3 comprises 14 residues. Written as DNA, the CDR3 is TGTGCCAGCAGCACGGGACTAGCGCACTACGAGCAGTACTTC. It yields the protein CASSTGLAHYEQYF.

This clone was seen a handful of times. This CDR3 reads CASSPLAGFPDTQYF. CDR3 DNA: TGTGCCAGCAGCCCCCTCGCGGGGTTCCCAGATACGCAGTATTTT. V gene TRBV2 combines with J gene TRBJ2-3, with D possibly being TRBD2 (6 bases). CDR1 and CDR2 from the germline V gene are SNHLY and FYNNEI. The ends were cut back, 6 bases at V and 4 bases at J, with 17 bases in the middle. CDR3 length: 15 amino acids.

This clone was observed a few times. The rearrangement uses TRBV30 and TRBJ2-7; 12 nucleotides align to TRBD2. This CDR3 is 17 amino acids long. Trimming took 1 base from V and 7 from J; bases not matched to a gene: 14. From germline, CDR1 is GTSNPN and CDR2 SVGIG (reference sequence). The CDR3 nucleotides are TGTGCCTGGAGTGCAATCTTGACTAGCGGGAGAGCTAGGGAGCAGTACTTC. Translation: CAWSAILTSGRAREQYF.

The table lists this clone with many counts. The rearrangement links TRBV7-2 to TRBJ2-5; 7 bases map to TRBD2. This CDR3 is 14 amino acids long. CDR1 SGHTA and CDR2 FQGNSA come from the germline V gene. The junction had 8 bases not matched to a gene; V was cut back by 5 bases and J by 5 bases. CDR3 sequence reads: CASSTAGIWETQYF. The CDR3 DNA reads TGTGCCAGCAGCACAGCGGGGATATGGGAGACCCAGTACTTC.

CDR3 protein: CASGSSGTDTQYF. CDR3 bases: TGTGCTAGTGGTTCCTCGGGCACAGATACGCAGTATTTT. This rearrangement joins TRBV12-5 to TRBJ2-3; the D is unclear. V was pared by 4 bases and J by 1 base, with 6 bases between. The CDR3 has 13 amino acids. CDR1 is LGHNT and CDR2 is FRNRAP in the germline V gene.